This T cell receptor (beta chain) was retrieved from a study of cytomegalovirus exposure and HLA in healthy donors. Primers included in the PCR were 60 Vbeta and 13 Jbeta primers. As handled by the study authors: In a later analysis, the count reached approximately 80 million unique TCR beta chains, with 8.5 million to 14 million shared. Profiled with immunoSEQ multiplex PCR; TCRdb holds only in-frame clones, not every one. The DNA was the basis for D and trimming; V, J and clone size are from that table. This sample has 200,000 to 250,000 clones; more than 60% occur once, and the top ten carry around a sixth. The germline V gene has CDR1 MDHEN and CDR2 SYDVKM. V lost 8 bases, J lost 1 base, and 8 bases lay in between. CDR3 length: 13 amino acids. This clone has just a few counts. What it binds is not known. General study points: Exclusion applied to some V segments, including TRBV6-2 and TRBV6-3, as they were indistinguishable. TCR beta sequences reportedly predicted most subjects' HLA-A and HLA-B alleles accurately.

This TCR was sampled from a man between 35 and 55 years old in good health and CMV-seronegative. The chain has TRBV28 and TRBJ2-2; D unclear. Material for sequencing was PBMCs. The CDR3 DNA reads TGTGCCAGCGTTGTACAGAACACCGGGGAGCTGTTTTTT. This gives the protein CASVVQNTGELFF.